A selection of T cell receptor beta chains follows, all from one sample in a study of blood T cell repertoires in COVID-19. Sequencing used immunoSEQ multiplex PCR; TCRdb keeps in-frame clones, though not all of them. The repertoire holds approximately 410,000 clones, with 86% as singletons. Sequenced material: peripheral blood. The source of these receptors is a woman aged 25 to 39 with active or convalescent COVID-19. The CDR3 runs from the conserved cysteine through the conserved F or W. The D gene is left open where the match is weak. For some rows the clone size is stated as once, few or many, or as a class when expanded; others skip it.

TRBJ1-2,few,TRBV18,15,.,TGTGCCAGCTCACCACCCGGAGGGGCCCGCGCGGGCTACACCTTC,CASSPPGGARAGYTF
TRBJ2-5,once,TRBV7-9,13,.,TGTGCCAGCAGCTTATCGGGCCAAGAGACCCAGTACTTC,CASSLSGQETQYF
TRBJ1-3,.,TRBV29-1,13,.,TGCAGCGTTGAAGCAGGGGTCGGAAACACCATATATTTT,CSVEAGVGNTIYF
TRBJ2-7,.,TRBV7-9,12,.,TGTGCCAGCAGCTTCGGGAAGTACGAGCAGTACTTC,CASSFGKYEQYF
TRBJ2-5,.,TRBV6-5,14,TRBD1,TGTGCCAGCAGTCCCACGGGACAGAGAGAGACCCAGTACTTC,CASSPTGQRETQYF
TRBJ2-7,.,TRBV20-1,15,.,TGCAGTGCTAGTCCCCCGGAGGCCACCACCTACGAGCAGTACTTC,CSASPPEATTYEQYF
TRBJ2-3,.,TRBV19,14,.,TGTGCCAGTAGTATAGATCAAGAGACAGATACGCAGTATTTT,CASSIDQETDTQYF
TRBJ2-2,.,TRBV11-2,14,.,TGTGCCAGCAGACGAAGGGACTTCACCGGGGAGCTGTTTTTT,CASRRRDFTGELFF
TRBJ1-2,.,TRBV19,13,.,TGTGCCAGTAGTACAACATTTAACTATGGCTACACCTTC,CASSTTFNYGYTF
TRBJ1-2,.,TRBV6-2/TRBV6-3,16,TRBD1,TGTGCCAGCACCCCGCCTAAGACAGGGGGCTTTGGCGGCTACACCTTC,CASTPPKTGGFGGYTF
TRBJ1-1,.,TRBV6-6,17,TRBD1,TGTGCCAGCAGTCCCCGTCGGGGGACAGGGGCGAACACTGAAGCTTTCTTT,CASSPRRGTGANTEAFF
TRBJ1-4,.,TRBV18,15,TRBD1,TGTGCCAGCTCGCCTCCCGGGACAGCCAGGGAAAAACTGTTTTTT,CASSPPGTAREKLFF
TRBJ2-7,.,TRBV5-1,16,.,TGCGCCAGCAGCTTGGGCTTTACAGGGCTTGGCGGCGAGCAGTACTTC,CASSLGFTGLGGEQYF
TRBJ2-2,once,TRBV3-1/TRBV3-2,16,TRBD2,TGTGCCAGCAGCCCACGGGGACTAGCGGGAGTAGGGGAGCTGTTTTTT,CASSPRGLAGVGELFF
TRBJ1-1,.,TRBV5-1,15,.,TGCGCCGGCAGCTTGGATCCGGGGATGAACACTGAAGCTTTCTTT,CAGSLDPGMNTEAFF
TRBJ1-1,.,TRBV25-1,14,TRBD1,TGTGCCAGCAGGGGCCAGGGGGGGAACACTGAAGCTTTCTTT,CASRGQGGNTEAFF
TRBJ2-7,few,TRBV2,16,TRBD2,TGTGCCACCAGGCTTGGCCGGTCCGGGAGGTCCTACGAGCAGTACTTC,CATRLGRSGRSYEQYF
TRBJ2-7,.,TRBV3-1/TRBV3-2,15,TRBD2,TGTGCCAGCAGCCACCGACTAGCGGGGGACTACGAGCAGTACTTC,CASSHRLAGDYEQYF
TRBJ2-3,.,TRBV7-8,17,.,TGTGCCAGCAGTTTTAAGCGGGCTGCGGGACGCACAGATACGCAGTATTTT,CASSFKRAAGRTDTQYF
TRBJ1-2,few,TRBV11-2,17,.,TGTGCCAGCAGCCATTACCGCAACTTGGACAAGAACTATGGCTACACCTTC,CASSHYRNLDKNYGYTF
TRBJ1-2,.,TRBV5-1,15,TRBD1,TGCGCCAGCAGCGGGGGACAGGGGGAGTTCTATGGCTACACCTTC,CASSGGQGEFYGYTF
TRBJ2-3,.,TRBV4-1,13,TRBD1,TGCGCCAGCAGCCCACAGGGGGCAGATACGCAGTATTTT,CASSPQGADTQYF
TRBJ2-7,.,TRBV3-1/TRBV3-2,17,TRBD2,TGTGCCAGCAGCCATGGCGCTAGCGGGGGGAGCTCCTACGAGCAGTACTTC,CASSHGASGGSSYEQYF
TRBJ1-5,few,TRBV19,18,TRBD1,TGTGCCAGTAGTGCCCTACTTAACAGGGGCTATAGCAATCAGCCCCAGCATTTT,CASSALLNRGYSNQPQHF
TRBJ2-1,.,TRBV7-2,16,.,TGTGCCAGCAGCTTAGGGCGGGGCGCATTCTACAATGAGCAGTTCTTC,CASSLGRGAFYNEQFF
TRBJ1-2,.,TRBV5-6,13,.,TGTGCCAGCAGCTTGGAGACAGGCTTTGGCTACACCTTC,CASSLETGFGYTF
TRBJ1-2,.,TRBV29-1,13,.,TGCAGCGTTGAACTGGCAGGGCTGGGTGGCTACACCTTC,CSVELAGLGGYTF
TRBJ1-3,.,TRBV6-1,14,.,TGTGCCAGCAGTGAAGTGAGCTCTGGAAACACCATATATTTT,CASSEVSSGNTIYF
TRBJ1-1,.,TRBV5-6,14,TRBD1,TGTGCCAGCAGCCGCGGGACAGGGGGCACTGAAGCTTTCTTT,CASSRGTGGTEAFF
TRBJ2-3,.,TRBV9,16,.,TGTGCCAGCAGCAGGTTGGGGCGGCTGAGCACAGATACGCAGTATTTT,CASSRLGRLSTDTQYF
TRBJ1-6,.,TRBV13,14,TRBD1,TGTGCCAGCAGACAGGGGGAGATGGGGTCACCCCTCCACTTT,CASRQGEMGSPLHF
TRBJ1-4,.,TRBV2,14,.,TGTGCCAGCAGTGAGTCCACAACTAATGAAAAACTGTTTTTT,CASSESTTNEKLFF
TRBJ1-1,few,TRBV6-2/TRBV6-3,11,.,TGTGCCAGCAGCCCCGGGGGTGAAGCTTTCTTT,CASSPGGEAFF
TRBJ1-6,.,TRBV5-5,16,TRBD1,TGTGCCAGCAGCTTGGGGAAACAGGGGAGCGGATCACCCCTCCACTTT,CASSLGKQGSGSPLHF
TRBJ1-1,.,TRBV15,14,.,TGTGCCACCAGCAGAGGCAGGGCGAACACTGAAGCTTTCTTT,CATSRGRANTEAFF
TRBJ2-2,.,TRBV5-8,15,.,TGTGCCAGCAGCTTATCTGGGAGGAACACCGGGGAGCTGTTTTTT,CASSLSGRNTGELFF
TRBJ1-2,.,TRBV7-2,15,TRBD1,TGTGCCAGCAGCGCCACCGGGACAGGGCACTATGGCTACACCTTC,CASSATGTGHYGYTF
TRBJ1-5,.,TRBV3-1/TRBV3-2,15,.,TGTGCCAGCAGCCCGGGAGGGTCGTTGCTGGAGCCCCAGCATTTT,CASSPGGSLLEPQHF
TRBJ1-6,.,TRBV5-5,16,.,TGTGCCAGCAGCTTGACTGCAAACTCCTATAATTCACCCCTCCACTTT,CASSLTANSYNSPLHF
TRBJ2-3,.,TRBV2,14,.,TGTGCCAGCAGTGGGGATAGCGCCACAGATACGCAGTATTTT,CASSGDSATDTQYF
TRBJ1-2,.,TRBV25-1,16,TRBD1,TGTGCCAGCAGTGAATCCACTCGACAGGGCAGCTATGGCTACACCTTC,CASSESTRQGSYGYTF
TRBJ2-7,.,TRBV6-5,13,TRBD1,TGTGCCGGCGGGACAGGGATGACCTACGAGCAGTACTTC,CAGGTGMTYEQYF
TRBJ2-7,.,TRBV6-4,13,TRBD1,TGTGCCAGCATGGCAGGGGGATACTACGAGCAGTACTTC,CASMAGGYYEQYF
TRBJ1-1,.,TRBV7-9,16,.,TGTGCCAGCAGCTCTCGTACCGGTGGACAAAACACTGAAGCTTTCTTT,CASSSRTGGQNTEAFF
TRBJ2-2,.,TRBV3-1/TRBV3-2,16,TRBD2,TGTGCCAGCAGCCAAGGAGCGGGAGTATTCACCGGGGAGCTGTTTTTT,CASSQGAGVFTGELFF
TRBJ1-2,.,TRBV2,13,.,TGTGCCAGCAGTGAAAACCCGGGTGGTGGCTACACCTTC,CASSENPGGGYTF
TRBJ2-3,.,TRBV11-2,15,TRBD2,TGTGCCAGCAGCTTGGGACTATCATCGATAGATACGCAGTATTTT,CASSLGLSSIDTQYF
TRBJ1-1,.,TRBV13,17,.,TGTGCCAGCAGCTTAATGGGGGGTTTGGGATGGGGCACTGAAGCTTTCTTT,CASSLMGGLGWGTEAFF
TRBJ2-2,.,TRBV5-1,15,TRBD1,TGCGCCAGCAGCCCCGGGCAGGGGGCTACCGGGGAGCTGTTTTTT,CASSPGQGATGELFF
TRBJ2-7,.,TRBV5-4,13,TRBD2,TGTGCCAGCAGCCGGGGGGGGAGGGACGAGCAGTACTTC,CASSRGGRDEQYF
TRBJ1-1,.,TRBV27,14,TRBD1,TGTGCCAGCAGTTTTTCGGACAGGCGCACTGAAGCTTTCTTT,CASSFSDRRTEAFF
TRBJ2-1,.,TRBV5-1,17,TRBD2,TGCGCCAGCAGCCTCAGGACTAGCGGGGGGCGGTACAATGAGCAGTTCTTC,CASSLRTSGGRYNEQFF
TRBJ1-1,.,TRBV6-6,14,.,TGTGCCAGCAGTTACTCCGCAGAGAACACTGAAGCTTTCTTT,CASSYSAENTEAFF
TRBJ1-2,.,TRBV5-1,14,.,TGCGCCAGCAGCGAACAGGGTTTAAGTTATGGCTACACCTTC,CASSEQGLSYGYTF
TRBJ1-2,.,TRBV12-5,16,.,TGTGCTAGTGGTTTGGACCCCGAGGGGGTTCACTATGGCTACACCTTC,CASGLDPEGVHYGYTF
TRBJ1-1,.,TRBV27,13,.,TGTGCCAGCAGTCAGACAGCGGGCACTGAAGCTTTCTTT,CASSQTAGTEAFF
TRBJ2-1,.,TRBV12-5,15,TRBD1,TGTGCTAGTGGCTGGGGGACAGGGACCTACAATGAGCAGTTCTTC,CASGWGTGTYNEQFF
TRBJ1-1,.,TRBV5-6,14,.,TGTGCCAGCAGCTCCGGGTTTGGATACACTGAAGCTTTCTTT,CASSSGFGYTEAFF
TRBJ1-1,.,TRBV7-2,15,TRBD1,TGTGCCAGCAGCTACTACCCAGGGGGCGAGACTGAAGCTTTCTTT,CASSYYPGGETEAFF
TRBJ2-2,few,TRBV6-4,15,TRBD1,TGTGCCAGCAGTGAGGGACAGGATCACACCGGGGAGCTGTTTTTT,CASSEGQDHTGELFF